Each of the 16 T cell receptor beta chains below was sequenced from the same sample in a study of graft-versus-host responses after intestinal transplantation. Using immunoSEQ multiplex PCR, the repertoire was profiled, and TCRdb retains in-frame clones only, with some absent. The sample lists around 90,000 clones; around 92% were seen once. These receptors have no known antigen. The material was unstimulated CD8+ T cells sorted from spleen or lymph node cells, obtained before transplant. The receptors here all came from a human donor who was the organ donor for an intestinal transplant.

This CDR3 reads CASSLIFRAGGLSSYNEQFF. The CDR3 DNA follows: TGCGCCAGCAGCCTAATCTTTCGAGCGGGAGGGCTGAGTTCCTACAATGAGCAGTTCTTC. The V and J genes are TRBV4-1 and TRBJ2-1, with 10 bases aligning to TRBD2. From germline, CDR1 is MGHRA and CDR2 YSYEKL. The V and J ends lost 4 bases and 1 base, in that order; junction bases with no gene match: 16. This CDR3 is built from 20 residues.

This clone was found once. The chain combines TRBV5-1 with TRBJ1-2; D may be TRBD1 (5 bases). CDR1 is SGHRS, CDR2 YFSETQ, per germline. V was cut by 0 bases and J by 4 bases, with 13 bases left in between. This CDR3 contains 15 residues. The CDR3 DNA reads as TGCGCCAGCAGCTTGGCTACGTCAGGGCTCTATGGCTACACCTTC. Translating it yields CASSLATSGLYGYTF.

V is TRBV13 and J is TRBJ2-5; 11 bases align to TRBD2. This CDR3 spans 16 amino acids. Unmatched junction bases numbered 5, after V lost 4 bases and J lost 1 base. In germline, CDR1 is PRHDT, CDR2 FYEKMQ (reference sequence). This chain's CDR3 is CASSSPSGGSQETQYF. CDR3 nucleotide sequence: TGTGCCAGCAGCTCCCCTAGCGGGGGGTCCCAAGAGACCCAGTACTTC.

The rearrangement links TRBV2 to TRBJ2-5; 9 nucleotides line up with TRBD2. The CDR3 contains 15 residues. V was pared by 5 bases and J by 1 base, with 5 bases of the junction left unmatched. Germline V gene lookup returns CDR1 SNHLY and CDR2 FYNNEI. The CDR3 nucleotides are TGTGCCAGCAGTAGGGGGACTAGCTTCCAAGAGACCCAGTACTTC. It translates to CASSRGTSFQETQYF.

This clone was seen only a few times. CDR3 in amino acids: CASSLPYSGNTIYF. CDR3 DNA: TGTGCCAGCAGCCTCCCCTACTCTGGAAACACCATATATTTT. This chain connects TRBV5-6 to TRBJ1-3; D uncertain. Looked up from germline, CDR1 is SGHDT and CDR2 is YYEEEE. Trimming took 4 bases from V and 0 from J, leaving 8 bases between them. This CDR3 is built from 14 residues.

The chain joins TRBV5-6 to TRBJ2-7, with TRBD1 matching over 7 bases. There are 15 residues in the CDR3. The germline V gene has CDR1 SGHDT and CDR2 YYEEEE. Germline trimming cut 4 bases from V and 3 bases from J; bases unmatched to any gene: 10. In DNA, the CDR3 is TGTGCCAGCAGCATGAAGACAGGGCCTAACTACGAGCAGTACTTC. Translation: CASSMKTGPNYEQYF.

The chain has TRBV2 and TRBJ2-3; D possibly corresponds to TRBD2 (6 bases). CDR3 size: 15 residues. Deletions cut 7 bases from V and 0 bases from J, with 14 bases between. Germline CDR1 SNHLY, CDR2 FYNNEI. The CDR3 DNA follows: TGTGCCAGCATGATCTGGCGGGGAAGCACAGATACGCAGTATTTT. Translated: CASMIWRGSTDTQYF.

The table lists this clone with a count of one. The chain joins TRBV4-1 to TRBJ2-1; D unresolved. V lost 0 bases and J 0 bases, leaving 6 bases between the germline ends. The CDR3 contains 15 residues. Germline V gene data show CDR1 as MGHRA and CDR2 as YSYEKL. Here the CDR3 DNA reads TGCGCCAGCAGCCAAGATCCGAGCTCCTACAATGAGCAGTTCTTC. This gives the protein CASSQDPSSYNEQFF.

This chain connects TRBV15 to TRBJ2-2; 8 bases map to TRBD2. V shed 0 bases, J shed 3 bases, and the junction held 6 bases outside the gene matches. The germline V gene has CDR1 LNHNV and CDR2 YYDKDF (reference sequence). This CDR3 contains 17 residues. CDR3 residues: CATSRDLKLADTGELFF. The CDR3 DNA reads TGTGCCACCAGCAGAGATCTAAAACTAGCGGACACCGGGGAGCTGTTTTTT.

The rearrangement links TRBV28 to TRBJ1-2; D uncertain. Trimming took 5 bases from V and 12 from J, leaving 13 bases between them. This CDR3 contains 11 residues. Per the germline V gene, CDR1 is MDHEN and CDR2 is SYDVKM. In DNA form, the CDR3 reads TGTGCCAGCAGTCCCGGGTCGGCCGACACCTTC. Encoded protein: CASSPGSADTF.

CDR3 nucleotides: TGTGCCAGCAGTATGCGGGAAAGTACAGATACGCAGTATTTT. This sequence encodes CASSMRESTDTQYF. This chain links TRBV6-5 with TRBJ2-3, with D tentatively TRBD2 (6 bases). This CDR3 is built from 14 residues. V was trimmed by 5 bases and J by 3 bases, leaving 12 bases between them. Germline V gene sequence: CDR1 MNHEY, CDR2 SVGAGI.

The chain combines TRBV4-2 with TRBJ2-1, with 8 bases identical to TRBD2. J gave up 10 bases and V 0 bases, and 8 bases lay outside the gene matches. The CDR3 has 15 amino acids. Looked up from germline, CDR1 is LGHNA and CDR2 is YNFKEQ. DNA of the CDR3: TGTGCCAGCAGCCAAGACCCGGGAGGGGTGGGAGAGCAGTTCTTC. This codes for CASSQDPGGVGEQFF.

V gene TRBV4-1 combines with J gene TRBJ2-5; D not resolved. Trimming pared 0 bases from V and 0 bases from J, leaving 11 bases between. The germline gives CDR1 MGHRA, CDR2 YSYEKL. The CDR3 consists of 16 residues. CDR3 sequence reads: CASSQEMGRNQETQYF. CDR3 bases: TGCGCCAGCAGCCAAGAGATGGGCAGAAACCAAGAGACCCAGTACTTC.

This chain uses TRBV18 with TRBJ1-2; a weak D match, TRBD1 (5 bases). This CDR3 has 15 amino acids. The germline V and J ends were trimmed by 3 bases and 1 base, with 12 bases remaining between them. Looked up from germline, CDR1 is KGHSH and CDR2 is LQKENI. The CDR3 nucleotides read TGTGCCAGCTCACCCGTCCCACAGGATAACTATGGCTACACCTTC. Amino acids: CASSPVPQDNYGYTF.

The count of this clone is one. V and J are TRBV28 and TRBJ2-7; D is perhaps TRBD1 (7 bases). Germline V gene data show CDR1 as MDHEN and CDR2 as SYDVKM. V was clipped by 6 bases and J by 3 bases, with 24 bases between them. This CDR3 is 17 amino acids long. The CDR3 is CASRGGTEPNWYYEQYF. The CDR3 DNA sequence: TGTGCCAGCAGGGGCGGGACAGAGCCGAACTGGTACTACGAGCAGTACTTC. Supplemented by reference TRBV28 and TRBJ2-7, the full variable domain reads DVKVTQSSRYLVKRTGEKVFLECVQDMDHENMFWYRQDPGLGLRLIYFSYDVKMKEKGDIPEGYSVSREKKERFSLILESASTNQTSMYLCASRGGTEPNWYYEQYFGPGTRLTVT.

The gene calls are TRBV13 and TRBJ2-1; 9 positions agree with TRBD2. With V trimmed by 4 bases and J by 6 bases, 13 bases remained unmatched. Germline V gene data show CDR1 as PRHDT and CDR2 as FYEKMQ (reference sequence). The CDR3 totals 17 residues. The CDR3 sequence: CASSSRSLAGPLNEQFF. The CDR3 DNA reads TGTGCCAGCAGCTCCCGCAGCCTAGCGGGGCCGCTCAATGAGCAGTTCTTC.